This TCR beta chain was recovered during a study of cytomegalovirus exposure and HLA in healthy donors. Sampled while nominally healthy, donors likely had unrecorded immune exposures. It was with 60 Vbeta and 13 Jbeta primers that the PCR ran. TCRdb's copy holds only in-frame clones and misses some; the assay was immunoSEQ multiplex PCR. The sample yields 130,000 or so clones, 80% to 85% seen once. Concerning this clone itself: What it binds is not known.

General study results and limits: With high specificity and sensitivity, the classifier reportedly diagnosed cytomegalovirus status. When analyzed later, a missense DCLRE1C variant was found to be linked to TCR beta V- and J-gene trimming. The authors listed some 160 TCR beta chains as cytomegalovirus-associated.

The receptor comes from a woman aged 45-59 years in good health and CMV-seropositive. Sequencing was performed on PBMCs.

CDR3 sequence (DNA): TGTGCCAGCAGACCGGGACAAGCTAACTATGGCTACACCTTC. It is translated as CASRPGQANYGYTF. The chain employs TRBV6-4 and TRBJ1-2; a weak D match, TRBD1 (6 bases). The CDR3 is 14 amino acids. The V gene lost 6 bases and the J gene lost 0 bases, with 11 bases spanning the gap. Germline lookup yields CDR1 MRHNA and CDR2 SNTAGT.